These T cell receptor beta chains were read from a single sample in a study of cytomegalovirus exposure and HLA in healthy donors. Assay: immunoSEQ multiplex PCR; the TCRdb copy retains only in-frame clones and omits some. The data contain over 150,000 clones, roughly 80% of them singletons. The sample was PBMCs. These receptors originate from a male donor in good health and CMV-seronegative. Each CDR3 is given with its conserved first and last residue. Each record gives: clone size, J gene, V gene, D gene, CDR3 protein, CDR3 DNA. A D gene is named only where the DNA matches it firmly. Expanded clones are given a class, and other clones once, few, many or no size at all.

clone_size: .
j_call: TRBJ1-5
v_call: TRBV19
d_call: .
cdr3_aa: CASSIHESNQPQHF
cdr3_nt: TGTGCCAGTAGTATCCACGAGAGCAATCAGCCCCAGCATTTT

clone_size: .
j_call: TRBJ2-7
v_call: TRBV5-1
d_call: .
cdr3_aa: CASSLVAGRIEQYF
cdr3_nt: TGCGCCAGCAGCTTGGTTGCGGGGAGAATCGAGCAGTACTTC

clone_size: .
j_call: TRBJ1-4
v_call: TRBV9
d_call: .
cdr3_aa: CASSVGGDGEKLFF
cdr3_nt: TGTGCCAGCAGCGTAGGGGGAGATGGGGAAAAACTGTTTTTT

clone_size: .
j_call: TRBJ1-5
v_call: TRBV7-8
d_call: TRBD1
cdr3_aa: CASSARSRRTGFSNQPQHF
cdr3_nt: TGTGCCAGCAGCGCCCGATCCCGGAGGACAGGGTTTAGCAATCAGCCCCAGCATTTT

clone_size: .
j_call: TRBJ1-1
v_call: TRBV2
d_call: TRBD1
cdr3_aa: CASSQTGDTEAFF
cdr3_nt: TGTGCCAGCAGTCAAACAGGGGACACTGAAGCTTTCTTT

clone_size: .
j_call: TRBJ2-7
v_call: TRBV29-1
d_call: TRBD1
cdr3_aa: CSVTGGGEQYF
cdr3_nt: TGCAGCGTTACAGGGGGCGGCGAGCAGTACTTC

clone_size: few
j_call: TRBJ1-1
v_call: TRBV5-1
d_call: TRBD1
cdr3_aa: CASSVTGLNTEAFF
cdr3_nt: TGCGCCAGCAGCGTGACAGGGTTGAACACTGAAGCTTTCTTT

clone_size: .
j_call: TRBJ2-7
v_call: TRBV5-6
d_call: TRBD1
cdr3_aa: CASSWDSFSYEQYF
cdr3_nt: TGTGCCAGCAGCTGGGACAGCTTCTCCTACGAGCAGTACTTC

clone_size: .
j_call: TRBJ2-2
v_call: TRBV9
d_call: TRBD2
cdr3_aa: CASSVTSGGANTGELFF
cdr3_nt: TGTGCCAGCAGCGTTACTAGCGGGGGGGCGAACACCGGGGAGCTGTTTTTT

clone_size: .
j_call: TRBJ2-1
v_call: TRBV4-1
d_call: .
cdr3_aa: CASSQNRGNEQFF
cdr3_nt: TGCGCCAGCAGCCAAAATAGGGGCAATGAGCAGTTCTTC

clone_size: .
j_call: TRBJ1-5
v_call: TRBV7-2
d_call: TRBD1
cdr3_aa: CASSIRSGTGTGGQPQHF
cdr3_nt: TGTGCCAGCAGCATAAGATCGGGGACCGGGACAGGGGGCCAGCCCCAGCATTTT

clone_size: .
j_call: TRBJ1-5
v_call: TRBV4-1
d_call: .
cdr3_aa: CATGGGYGNQPQHF
cdr3_nt: TGCGCCACCGGCGGCGGGTACGGCAATCAGCCCCAGCATTTT

clone_size: .
j_call: TRBJ1-6
v_call: TRBV7-9
d_call: .
cdr3_aa: CAGTRGLPYSPLHF
cdr3_nt: TGTGCCGGGACAAGGGGCCTACCTTATTCACCCCTCCACTTT